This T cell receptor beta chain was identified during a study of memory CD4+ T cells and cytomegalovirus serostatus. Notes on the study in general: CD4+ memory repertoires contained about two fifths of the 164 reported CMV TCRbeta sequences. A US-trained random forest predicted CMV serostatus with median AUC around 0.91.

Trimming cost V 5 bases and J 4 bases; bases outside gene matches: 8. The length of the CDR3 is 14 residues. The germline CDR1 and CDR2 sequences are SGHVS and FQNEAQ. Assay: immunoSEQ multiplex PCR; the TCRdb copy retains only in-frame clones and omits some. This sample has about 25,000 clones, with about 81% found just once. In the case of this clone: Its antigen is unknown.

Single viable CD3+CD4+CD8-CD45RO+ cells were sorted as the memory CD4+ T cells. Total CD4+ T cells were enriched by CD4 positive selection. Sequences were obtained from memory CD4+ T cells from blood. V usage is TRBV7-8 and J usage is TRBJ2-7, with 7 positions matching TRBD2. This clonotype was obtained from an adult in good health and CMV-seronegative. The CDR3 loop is CASSSGTATYEQYF. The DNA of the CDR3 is TGTGCCAGCAGCAGCGGGACTGCTACTTACGAGCAGTACTTC. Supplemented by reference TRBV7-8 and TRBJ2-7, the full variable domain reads GAGVSQSPRYKVAKRGQDVALRCDPISGHVSLFWYQQALGQGPEFLTYFQNEAQLDKSGLPSDRFFAERPEGSVSTLKIQRTQQEDSAVYLCASSSGTATYEQYFGPGTRLTVT.